This paragraph covers one T cell receptor (beta chain) sequence. The sample comes from a study of graft-versus-host responses after intestinal transplantation. Findings of the study overall: GvH clones were identified in recipient marrow, with some first appearing in ileum or blood.

V lost 2 bases, J lost 7 bases, and 13 bases stayed unmatched. The germline V gene encodes CDR1 SNHLY and CDR2 FYNNEI. The CDR3 covers 17 residues. Data came from immunoSEQ multiplex PCR; TCRdb stores just in-frame clones and leaves some out. Among 7,000 to 9,000 clones, around 29% were seen once, and the ten largest hold about 4.7%. The V and J genes are TRBV2 and TRBJ1-2; TRBD1 aligns across 10 bases. The sequence came from a human patient who received an intestinal transplant. The sample here was alloreactive CD4+ T cells from a mixed lymphocyte reaction culture, taken before intestinal transplant. Subset meaning: CFSE-low proliferating T cells sorted from approximately 6-day pre-transplant mixed lymphocyte reaction (GvH or HvG direction). CDR3 sequence (DNA): TGTGCCAGCAGTGAATTTGTAGCGGACAGGGGGACGGGTGGCTACACCTTC. This gives the protein CASSEFVADRGTGGYTF.